This T cell receptor (beta chain) emerged from a study of cytomegalovirus exposure and HLA in healthy donors. Across the whole study: In a previous analysis, around 110 million unique TCR beta sequences were found from roughly 200 million T cells. General study points: TRBV6-2, TRBV6-3 and some other V segments were unresolvable in 87-base-pair reads. In a later analysis, TCR beta V- and J-gene trimming was associated with a missense DCLRE1C variant.

60 Vbeta and 13 Jbeta primers were used in PCR. Clones were read by immunoSEQ multiplex PCR, and TCRdb kept only the in-frame ones, dropping some. The sample lists 200,000 or so clones, about three quarters seen once, with around 2% in the top ten. Germline CDR1 SGDLS, CDR2 YYNGEE. CDR3 size: 13 residues. Trimming pared 0 bases from V and 6 bases from J, leaving 10 bases between. Of note for this clone: Antigen: not known.

The receptor comes from a man younger than 35 in good health and CMV-seronegative. Sequenced: PBMCs. This rearrangement joins TRBV9 to TRBJ2-7, with D maybe TRBD1 (5 bases). In DNA, the CDR3 is TGTGCCAGCAGCGTAGGGGGCGGCGGCGAGCAGTACTTC. Protein product: CASSVGGGGEQYF.